This passage covers 22 T cell receptor beta chains from one sample sequenced in a study of CD8+CD57+ T cells in acquired aplastic anemia. Genomic DNA constituted the template upon which TCR beta VDJ and CDR3 profiling was performed. TCRdb independently ran MiXCR on the reads; one entry per CDR3 protein. The sample contains roughly 61,000 distinct CDR3 sequences, less than 65% of which appear only once. Input material: sorted CD4+, CD8+, or CD8+CD57+ T cells (not recorded which) from PBMCs. These TCRs come from a human donor in good health, serving as a control.

The chain has TRBV15 and TRBJ2-1, with 7 bases that match TRBD2. The CDR3 loop spans 14 amino acids. The V gene's germline CDR1 is LNHNV and CDR2 YYDKDF (reference sequence). The V segment lost 0 bases and the J segment 5 bases; nucleotides outside the gene matches: 1. The CDR3 sequence is CATSRDGGNNEQFF. The CDR3 nucleotides are TGTGCCACCAGCAGAGACGGGGGGAACAATGAGCAGTTCTTC.

This clonotype is medium-sized within its sample. The gene calls are TRBV19 and TRBJ2-7; 12 nucleotides agree with TRBD2. The V gene end was trimmed by 5 bases and the J gene end by 2 bases; junction bases not matched to a gene: 4. From germline, CDR1 is LNHDA and CDR2 SQIVND (reference sequence). There are 15 residues in the CDR3. The CDR3 nucleotides are TGTGCCAGTAGTTCCCGGACTAGCGGGACCTACGAGCAGTACTTC. Protein product: CASSSRTSGTYEQYF. Drawing the rest from reference TRBV19 and TRBJ2-7, the complete variable domain is DGGITQSPKYLFRKEGQNVTLSCEQNLNHDAMYWYRQDPGQGLRLIYYSQIVNDFQKGDIAEGYSVSREKKESFPLTVTSAQKNPTAFYLCASSSRTSGTYEQYFGPGTRLTVT.

This clonotype occurred once. The CDR3 region is CAISGFTEAFF. As DNA, the CDR3 is TGTGCCATCAGTGGATTTACTGAAGCTTTCTTT. The chain has TRBV10-3 and TRBJ1-1; D ambiguous. Germline values: CDR1 ENHRY, CDR2 SYGVKD. CDR3 length: 11 residues. Trimming stripped 4 bases from V and 5 bases from J, with 5 bases between.

This clonotype was picked up a small number of times. This rearrangement joins TRBV10-3 to TRBJ2-5, with TRBD2 matching 7 bases. Germline V gene data show CDR1 as ENHRY and CDR2 as SYGVKD. The J segment lost 1 base and the V segment lost 10 bases, leaving 12 bases of the junction unmatched. This CDR3 is 15 amino acids long. CDR3 nucleotides: TGTGCCACCCCGAGTAGAGGCGGGGGCCAAGAGACCCAGTACTTC. This translates into CATPSRGGGQETQYF.

The chain is built from TRBV2 and TRBJ2-1; 11 bases are shared with TRBD2. The CDR3 is made up of 16 amino acids. Germline-derived CDR1 and CDR2 are SNHLY and FYNNEI. V shed 5 bases, J shed 8 bases, and the junction held 11 bases outside the gene matches. CDR3 in DNA: TGTGCCAGCAGTTTCCCTACTAGCGGGAGTGGGGATGAGCAGTTCTTC. Translating it yields CASSFPTSGSGDEQFF.

A remark on this clonotype: A read error may produce the germline difference seen at one junction end. The chain couples TRBV5-1 to TRBJ2-2, with D maybe TRBD2 (5 bases). The CDR3 has 16 amino acids. The V gene's germline CDR1 is SGHRS and CDR2 YFSETQ. The CDR3 is CASGLLRETNTGELFF. The CDR3, as DNA: TGCGCCAGCGGCTTGTTGAGGGAGACGAACACCGGGGAGCTGTTTTTT.

As for this clonotype: This may be a read error: a much more frequent sequence differs by one nucleotide. The V call is TRBV30, the J call TRBJ2-7; D is perhaps TRBD2 (5 bases). Trimming pared 2 bases from V and 1 base from J, leaving 15 bases between. CDR3 length: 15 residues. The germline gives CDR1 GTSNPN, CDR2 SVGIG (reference sequence). CDR3 DNA: TGTGCCTGGAGTCCAAGGCTTGCGGGTTCCTACGAGCAGTACTTC. Its translation is CAWSPRLAGSYEQYF.

This clonotype was seen only once. V gene TRBV9 combines with J gene TRBJ1-3; D is unresolved. This CDR3 has 10 residues. The germline V gene has CDR1 SGDLS and CDR2 YYNGEE. Between the trimmed V and J ends, which lost 4 bases and 11 bases, there was a span of 7 bases. In DNA, the CDR3 is TGTGCCAGCAGCCCCAACGCCATATATTTT. It yields the protein CASSPNAIYF.

This clonotype was counted many times. V gene TRBV5-1 combines with J gene TRBJ2-3; the D is unclear. V was trimmed by 0 bases and J by 4 bases, leaving 9 bases between them. CDR1 and CDR2 (germline): SGHRS, YFSETQ. The CDR3 spans 14 residues. The CDR3, as DNA: TGCGCCAGCAGCTTGGTCGTAGCCTCAGATACGCAGTATTTT. Translated: CASSLVVASDTQYF. The full variable domain, in which reference TRBV5-1 and TRBJ2-3 provide the parts outside the CDR3, is KAGVTQTPRYLIKTRGQQVTLSCSPISGHRSVSWYQQTPGQGLQFLFEYFSETQRNKGNFPGRFSGRQFSNSRSEMNVSTLELGDSALYLCASSLVVASDTQYFGPGTRLTVL.

The CDR3 region is CARDRENTGDGTQYF. For the CDR3, the DNA is TGTGCCAGAGACAGGGAGAACACCGGGGACGGTACGCAGTATTTT. The chain uses TRBV2 and TRBJ2-3; 7 bases agree with TRBD1. Trimming cost V 9 bases and J 8 bases; bases outside gene matches: 17. This CDR3 spans 15 amino acids. The germline V gene has CDR1 SNHLY and CDR2 FYNNEI.

The chain employs TRBV19 and TRBJ2-3, with a possible D match to TRBD1 (5 bases). This CDR3 is 18 amino acids long. Germline CDR1 and CDR2: LNHDA and SQIVND (reference sequence). V was cut by 0 bases and J by 0 bases, with 16 bases left in between. CDR3 sequence: CASSIDQGTEASTDTQYF. The CDR3 bases are TGTGCCAGTAGTATAGACCAGGGAACAGAAGCAAGCACAGATACGCAGTATTTT.

The chain links TRBV19 to TRBJ1-6, with D unclear. CDR3 length equals 13 residues. The germline gives CDR1 LNHDA, CDR2 SQIVND (reference sequence). Between the trimmed V and J ends, which lost 5 bases and 8 bases, there was a span of 10 bases. The CDR3 protein is CASSFEGDSPLHF. The CDR3 DNA is TGTGCCAGTAGTTTCGAGGGAGATTCACCCCTCCACTTT.

In its sample, this clonotype was seen once. This chain connects TRBV10-1 to TRBJ1-5; the D is unclear. CDR1 WNHNN and CDR2 SYGVQD come from the germline V gene (reference sequence). V gave up 2 bases and J gave up 6 bases, with 5 bases separating them. The CDR3 totals 12 residues. The DNA of the CDR3 is TGCGCCAGCAGTGAGAGCGGTCAGCCCCAGCATTTT. Protein: CASSESGQPQHF.

This clonotype was counted only a few times. The V call is TRBV7-2, the J call TRBJ2-1, with no clear D. V lost 2 bases, J lost 8 bases, and 10 bases lay in between. CDR1 and CDR2 (germline): SGHTA, FQGNSA. CDR3 length: 13 residues. CDR3 nucleotides: TGTGCCAGCAGCTTATTCCCCTCGGATGAGCAGTTCTTC. Its protein is CASSLFPSDEQFF.

This clonotype was seen many times. The chain has TRBV19 and TRBJ1-5; D is unclear. The CDR3 loop spans 15 amino acids. V dropped 2 bases and J dropped 10 bases, with 18 bases sitting between them. Per germline, CDR1 LNHDA and CDR2 SQIVND (reference sequence). CDR3 sequence: CASSISSSPFNPQHF. CDR3 DNA: TGTGCCAGTAGTATAAGCTCATCACCTTTTAATCCCCAGCATTTT.

This clonotype came up once. V usage is TRBV15 and J usage is TRBJ1-3, with no clear D. Germline V lookup: CDR1 LNHNV, CDR2 YYDKDF (reference sequence). The ends were cut back, 0 bases at V and 0 bases at J, with 9 bases in the middle. The CDR3 totals 16 residues. CDR3 in amino acids: CATSRDRQYSGNTIYF. CDR3 sequence (DNA): TGTGCCACCAGCAGAGATCGGCAGTACTCTGGAAACACCATATATTTT.

The sample holds many counts of this clonotype. V is TRBV18 and J is TRBJ1-2; D is uncertain. Deletions cut 2 bases from V and 5 bases from J, with 15 bases between. The CDR3 runs to 15 residues. CDR1 is KGHSH and CDR2 is LQKENI in the germline V gene. CDR3 DNA sequence: TGTGCCAGCTCACCAGGTTGGGGAAGAGAGTATGGCTACACCTTC. Encoded protein: CASSPGWGREYGYTF. The full variable domain, rest sourced from reference TRBV18 and TRBJ1-2, is NAGVMQNPRHLVRRRGQEARLRCSPMKGHSHVYWYRQLPEEGLKFMVYLQKENIIDESGMPKERFSAEFPKEGPSILRIQQVVRGDSAAYFCASSPGWGREYGYTFGSGTRLTVV.

V usage is TRBV25-1 and J usage is TRBJ1-6; 10 bases are shared with TRBD1. Trimming cost V 4 bases and J 6 bases; bases outside gene matches: 6. The CDR3 has 16 residues. The germline gives CDR1 MGHDK, CDR2 SYGVNS. The CDR3 protein is CASSGQGARFNSPLHF. CDR3 DNA sequence: TGTGCCAGCAGTGGACAGGGGGCGCGGTTTAATTCACCCCTCCACTTT.

Ten or more counts support this clonotype. This sequence joins TRBV4-1 and TRBJ2-1; 9 bases match TRBD2. The CDR3 runs 17 residues. Germline V gives CDR1 MGHRA, CDR2 YSYEKL. Losses at the gene ends were 3 bases for V and 3 bases for J; bases not matched to a gene: 9. CDR3 sequence reads: CASSHALTSGGYNEQFF. As DNA, the CDR3 is TGCGCCAGCAGCCACGCCCTGACTAGCGGTGGCTACAATGAGCAGTTCTTC.

The chain recombines TRBV19 with TRBJ2-2; TRBD1 aligns across 9 bases. Germline-derived CDR1 and CDR2 are LNHDA and SQIVND (reference sequence). Germline trimming cut 7 bases from V and 2 bases from J; bases unmatched to any gene: 5. The CDR3 covers 15 residues. Here the CDR3 reads CASTRTGVNTGELFF. The CDR3 DNA follows: TGTGCCAGTACCCGGACAGGGGTAAACACCGGGGAGCTGTTTTTT.

This chain uses TRBV10-3 with TRBJ1-5; a possible D gene is TRBD1 (6 bases). The CDR3 consists of 13 residues. Germline CDR1 and CDR2: ENHRY and SYGVKD. V lost 9 bases and J lost 4, with 13 bases in between. The CDR3 spells CAIRQAVNQPQHF. As DNA, the CDR3 is TGTGCCATTAGACAGGCCGTAAATCAGCCCCAGCATTTT.

Details on this clonotype: Because the CDR3 is missing its conserved closing phenylalanine or tryptophan, this is likely a read error. The chain recombines TRBV7-9 with TRBJ2-5; TRBD1 agrees at 10 bases. Looked up from germline, CDR1 is SEHNR and CDR2 is FQNEAQ (reference sequence). CDR3 length: 14 residues. Trimming took 8 bases from V and 4 from J; bases not matched to a gene: 7. DNA for the CDR3: TGTGCCAGCGGCACCCGGACAGGGGGAGAGACCCAGTACGTC. Its protein is CASGTRTGGETQYV.